The 24 T cell receptor beta chains below all came from one sample that was sequenced in a study of naive and memory T cell subsets. The beta constant-region primer was an equimolar mix of two oligonucleotides covering TRBC1 and TRBC2. Ligated cDNA was amplified by four rounds of PCR with nested alpha and beta constant-region primers and SP2. TCRdb re-called the UMI-ligation and nested PCR reads with MiXCR, one entry per CDR3 protein. Among some 82,000 distinct CDR3 sequences listed, about 9.9% were seen once. The sample consisted of naive CD8+ T cells from blood. These receptors all stem from a human donor in good health.

The chain combines TRBV2 with TRBJ2-1, with no clear D. Germline CDR1 is SNHLY and CDR2 is FYNNEI. Trimming cost V 6 bases and J 0 bases, with 12 bases left between them. This CDR3 has 15 residues. CDR3 amino acids: CASRIQAGSYNEQFF. CDR3 DNA sequence: TGTGCCAGCAGGATTCAGGCCGGCTCCTACAATGAGCAGTTCTTC.

Remarks on this clonotype: This may be a read error: a much more frequent sequence differs by one nucleotide. The chain links TRBV9 to TRBJ1-2; a weak D match, TRBD1 (6 bases). The germline CDR1 and CDR2 sequences are SGDLS and YYNGEE. The CDR3 consists of 10 residues. In nucleotides, the CDR3 is TGTGCCAGCAGCCCCCGACAGGAACGATTC. This encodes CASSPRQERF.

This clonotype showed up just a few times. The rearrangement links TRBV7-9 to TRBJ2-7, with unresolved D. In germline, CDR1 is SEHNR, CDR2 FQNEAQ (reference sequence). V was clipped by 4 bases and J by 7 bases, with 14 bases between them. This CDR3 is 13 amino acids long. CDR3 residues: CASSSTPFEEQYF. CDR3 bases: TGTGCCAGCAGCTCGACGCCATTTGAAGAGCAGTACTTC.

This clonotype was counted a few times. This chain connects TRBV2 to TRBJ2-2; 9 bases line up with TRBD1. Losses at the gene ends were 6 bases for V and 5 bases for J; bases not matched to a gene: 1. Germline V CDR1 and CDR2: SNHLY, FYNNEI. This CDR3 spans 13 amino acids. The chain's CDR3 is CASRDRGTGELFF. The CDR3 coding sequence is TGTGCCAGCAGGGACAGGGGAACCGGGGAGCTGTTTTTT.

V is TRBV27 and J is TRBJ1-1; D uncertain. Germline V gene data show CDR1 as MNHEY and CDR2 as SMNVEV (reference sequence). There are 14 residues in the CDR3. The V and J ends lost 5 bases and 3 bases respectively, with 13 bases between them. The CDR3 here is CASSVSLGYTEAFF. DNA for the CDR3: TGTGCCAGCAGTGTCAGTCTAGGGTACACTGAAGCTTTCTTT.

The chain uses TRBV12-3 or TRBV12-4 and TRBJ2-7; perhaps TRBD1 as D (5 bases). Trimming shortened V by 4 bases and J by 2 bases, and 12 bases separated the two germline ends. CDR3 size: 14 residues. The chain's CDR3 is CASSSSQGTYEQYF. Written as DNA, the CDR3 is TGTGCCAGCAGTTCCAGCCAGGGCACCTACGAGCAGTACTTC.

This clonotype was seen more than once but under ten times. The chain recombines TRBV5-1 with TRBJ2-6; 8 nucleotides align to TRBD1. This CDR3 comprises 18 residues. Germline lookup yields CDR1 SGHRS and CDR2 YFSETQ. V was pared by 4 bases and J by 0 bases, with 9 bases of the junction left unmatched. The CDR3 sequence is CASSARGPTLSGANVLTF. The CDR3 nucleotides are TGCGCCAGCAGCGCCAGGGGGCCCACCCTCTCTGGGGCCAACGTCCTGACTTTC.

This clonotype came up many times. The rearrangement uses TRBV7-9 and TRBJ1-1, with 9 bases fitting TRBD1. Germline CDR1 SEHNR, CDR2 FQNEAQ (reference sequence). The CDR3 length is 14 residues. V dropped 6 bases and J dropped 0; count of bases not matched to a gene: 2. DNA for the CDR3: TGTGCCAGCAGGGGACAGGGCATGAACACTGAAGCTTTCTTT. This codes for CASRGQGMNTEAFF.

This clonotype was picked up many times. The chain joins TRBV27 to TRBJ2-5, with 10 bases identical to TRBD1. This CDR3 is 14 amino acids long. V shed 4 bases and J 4 bases; nucleotides not matched to a gene: 3. Germline-derived CDR1 and CDR2 are MNHEY and SMNVEV (reference sequence). CDR3 bases: TGTGCCAGCAGTTGGGACAGGGGAGGAGAGACCCAGTACTTC. Its protein product is CASSWDRGGETQYF.

This clonotype has at least ten counts. This chain uses TRBV7-9 with TRBJ1-2, with a weak D call TRBD1 (5 bases). The CDR3 is made up of 16 amino acids. Trimming removed 4 bases at V and 4 bases at J, with 19 bases between. Germline values: CDR1 SEHNR, CDR2 FQNEAQ (reference sequence). The CDR3 loop reads CASSSTDRMFLYGYTF. The CDR3 DNA reads as TGTGCCAGCAGCTCGACTGACAGAATGTTCCTCTATGGCTACACCTTC. Together with reference TRBV7-9 and TRBJ1-2, the CDR3 gives the full variable domain: DTGVSQNPRHKITKRGQNVTFRCDPISEHNRLYWYRQTLGQGPEFLTYFQNEAQLEKSRLLSDRFSAERPKGSFSTLEIQRTEQGDSAMYLCASSSTDRMFLYGYTFGSGTRLTVV.

This clonotype was counted a few times. The chain links TRBV2 to TRBJ2-3; TRBD1 might be the D (6 bases). This CDR3 comprises 14 residues. V lost 2 bases and J lost 7, with 13 bases in between. CDR1 and CDR2 (germline): SNHLY, FYNNEI. The CDR3 is CASSEPQGLNTQYF. The CDR3 DNA sequence: TGTGCCAGCAGTGAACCCCAGGGGCTAAATACGCAGTATTTT.

The chain carries TRBV18 and TRBJ1-6; D is perhaps TRBD1 (6 bases). The CDR3 is 17 amino acids. Looked up from germline, CDR1 is KGHSH and CDR2 is LQKENI. V lost 3 bases and J 4 bases, leaving 16 bases between the germline ends. The CDR3 DNA follows: TGTGCCAGCTCACCCGAACAGGGTGGGCCGTATAATTCACCCCTCCACTTT. It is translated as CASSPEQGGPYNSPLHF.

In its sample, this clonotype was seen many times. V usage is TRBV6-5 and J usage is TRBJ2-3; 7 bases match TRBD2. The trim removed 6 bases at V and 3 bases at J, leaving 12 bases unmatched. The CDR3 sequence is 16 residues long. Germline V gene lookup returns CDR1 MNHEY and CDR2 SVGAGI. The CDR3 here is CASRRLAGDGTDTQYF. In nucleotides, the CDR3 is TGTGCCAGCAGACGGTTAGCGGGTGACGGTACAGATACGCAGTATTTT.

This clonotype was counted only a few times. V and J are TRBV29-1 and TRBJ2-7; 8 bases line up with TRBD2. Germline CDR1 is SQVTM and CDR2 is ANQGSEA. After removal of 5 bases from V and 3 bases from J, the junction contained 3 bases not matched to a gene. The CDR3 contains 12 residues. CDR3 protein: CSVRRGGYEQYF. The DNA for the CDR3 is TGCAGCGTTAGACGGGGGGGCTACGAGCAGTACTTC.

The chain links TRBV10-3 to TRBJ2-5; D might be TRBD1 (6 bases). The CDR3 totals 13 residues. V was trimmed by 7 bases and J by 1 base, leaving 10 bases between them. Germline-derived CDR1 and CDR2 are ENHRY and SYGVKD. The CDR3, as DNA: TGTGCCATCAATGACAGGACCCAAGAGACCCAGTACTTC. Amino acid sequence: CAINDRTQETQYF.

The chain employs TRBV28 and TRBJ1-4; D is ambiguous. With 2 bases removed from V and 8 bases from J, the gap between germline ends came to 9 bases. In germline, CDR1 is MDHEN, CDR2 SYDVKM. The length of the CDR3 is 13 residues. CDR3 loop: CASSLTGFEKLFF. CDR3 nucleotides: TGTGCCAGCAGTTTAACTGGTTTCGAAAAACTGTTTTTT.

This clonotype was picked up a small number of times. The genes are TRBV27 and TRBJ2-3; D gene unclear. With 8 bases removed from V and 2 bases from J, the gap between germline ends came to 8 bases. CDR3 length equals 12 residues. CDR1 is MNHEY and CDR2 is SMNVEV in the germline V gene (reference sequence). CDR3: CASAEYTDTQYF. Here the CDR3 DNA reads TGTGCCAGCGCAGAGTACACAGATACGCAGTATTTT.

This clonotype has more than one count but fewer than ten. This rearrangement joins TRBV5-6 to TRBJ2-1; 7 positions match TRBD1. This CDR3 spans 15 amino acids. The V and J ends lost 6 bases and 4 bases, in that order; junction bases with no gene match: 10. Germline CDR1 and CDR2: SGHDT and YYEEEE. The CDR3 DNA sequence: TGTGCCAGCAAACCTGTCCCGGGACAGTACAATGAGCAGTTCTTC. As protein: CASKPVPGQYNEQFF.

Ten or more counts support this clonotype. The V call is TRBV27, the J call TRBJ2-5, with unresolved D. The CDR3 consists of 13 residues. From germline, CDR1 is MNHEY and CDR2 SMNVEV (reference sequence). With 5 bases removed from V and 1 base from J, the gap between germline ends came to 8 bases. CDR3 nucleotide sequence: TGTGCCAGCAGTCGGAACCTCCAAGAGACCCAGTACTTC. It specifies CASSRNLQETQYF.

This chain joins TRBV27 and TRBJ2-1; 8 bases are a match to TRBD2. The V gene's germline CDR1 is MNHEY and CDR2 SMNVEV (reference sequence). This CDR3 spans 14 amino acids. V trimming: 5 bases; J trimming: 4 bases; junction bases outside the gene matches: 4. In DNA form, the CDR3 reads TGTGCCAGCAGTCCTGGGACTAGTTACAATGAGCAGTTCTTC. It codes for CASSPGTSYNEQFF.

This clonotype was counted only a few times. This chain joins TRBV15 and TRBJ2-4; 7 positions match TRBD2. This CDR3 spans 13 amino acids. Germline lookup yields CDR1 LNHNV and CDR2 YYDKDF (reference sequence). Unmatched junction bases numbered 9, after V lost 6 bases and J lost 10 bases. The CDR3 DNA reads TGTGCCACCAGTTCAGAGGGACTAAGAATTCAGTACTTC. This gives the protein CATSSEGLRIQYF.

V is TRBV4-2 and J is TRBJ1-5, with D hard to call. Germline CDR1 reads LGHNA; CDR2 reads YNFKEQ. There are 15 residues in the CDR3. V dropped 2 bases and J dropped 0 bases, with 8 bases sitting between them. CDR3 bases: TGTGCCAGCAGCCAAAGGGAAGATAGCAATCAGCCCCAGCATTTT. It yields the protein CASSQREDSNQPQHF.

The chain is built from TRBV20-1 and TRBJ1-3; 8 bases map to TRBD1. Germline lookup yields CDR1 DFQATT and CDR2 SNEGSKA (reference sequence). This CDR3 is built from 19 residues. V was pared by 6 bases and J by 6 bases, with 25 bases of the junction left unmatched. The CDR3 bases are TGCAGTGCCGAGCATCCCGACAGGGGAGGCAGCGGCTATTTAAACACCATATATTTT. It yields the protein CSAEHPDRGGSGYLNTIYF.

The chain recombines TRBV5-6 with TRBJ2-3; D is unclear. Trimming removed 0 bases from V and 3 bases from J, with 8 bases in between. Germline CDR1 SGHDT, CDR2 YYEEEE. The CDR3 totals 14 residues. The CDR3 bases are TGTGCCAGCAGCTTGGCCGCGGAAACAGATACGCAGTATTTT. Amino acids: CASSLAAETDTQYF. The whole variable domain, remainder taken from reference TRBV5-6 and TRBJ2-3, is DAGVTQSPTHLIKTRGQQVTLRCSPKSGHDTVSWYQQALGQGPQFIFQYYEEEERQRGNFPDRFSGHQFPNYSSELNVNALLLGDSALYLCASSLAAETDTQYFGPGTRLTVL.